The following is a T cell receptor (beta chain) sequence with its context. Trimming cost V 3 bases and J 6 bases; bases outside gene matches: 12. Germline CDR1 reads SGHAT; CDR2 reads FQNNGV. This CDR3 is 17 amino acids long. In the original processing: Reference gene primers were amplified, and this amplification served to estimate nucleated cell counts. Only in-frame clones appear in the TCRdb table, and some are missing; sequencing was by immunoSEQ multiplex PCR. V and J calls plus clone size are reproduced from that table; the DNA served to infer D and trimming. The sample includes approximately 57,000 clones, more than 70% of them seen just once. The data are from a study of blood T cell repertoires in COVID-19. Study details: Specimens from acute and convalescent COVID-19 originated in the United States, Italy and Spain. Sources were T cells, B-cell-depleted T cells, or PBMCs; the material itself was cDNA or gDNA.

Sequenced input: peripheral blood. The sequence came from a man aged 35 to 55 with active COVID-19. This rearrangement joins TRBV11-2 to TRBJ2-1, with 9 bases that match TRBD1. The CDR3 here is CASSFNIADRGSNEQFF. Written as DNA, the CDR3 is TGTGCCAGCAGCTTCAATATAGCGGACAGGGGATCCAATGAGCAGTTCTTC.